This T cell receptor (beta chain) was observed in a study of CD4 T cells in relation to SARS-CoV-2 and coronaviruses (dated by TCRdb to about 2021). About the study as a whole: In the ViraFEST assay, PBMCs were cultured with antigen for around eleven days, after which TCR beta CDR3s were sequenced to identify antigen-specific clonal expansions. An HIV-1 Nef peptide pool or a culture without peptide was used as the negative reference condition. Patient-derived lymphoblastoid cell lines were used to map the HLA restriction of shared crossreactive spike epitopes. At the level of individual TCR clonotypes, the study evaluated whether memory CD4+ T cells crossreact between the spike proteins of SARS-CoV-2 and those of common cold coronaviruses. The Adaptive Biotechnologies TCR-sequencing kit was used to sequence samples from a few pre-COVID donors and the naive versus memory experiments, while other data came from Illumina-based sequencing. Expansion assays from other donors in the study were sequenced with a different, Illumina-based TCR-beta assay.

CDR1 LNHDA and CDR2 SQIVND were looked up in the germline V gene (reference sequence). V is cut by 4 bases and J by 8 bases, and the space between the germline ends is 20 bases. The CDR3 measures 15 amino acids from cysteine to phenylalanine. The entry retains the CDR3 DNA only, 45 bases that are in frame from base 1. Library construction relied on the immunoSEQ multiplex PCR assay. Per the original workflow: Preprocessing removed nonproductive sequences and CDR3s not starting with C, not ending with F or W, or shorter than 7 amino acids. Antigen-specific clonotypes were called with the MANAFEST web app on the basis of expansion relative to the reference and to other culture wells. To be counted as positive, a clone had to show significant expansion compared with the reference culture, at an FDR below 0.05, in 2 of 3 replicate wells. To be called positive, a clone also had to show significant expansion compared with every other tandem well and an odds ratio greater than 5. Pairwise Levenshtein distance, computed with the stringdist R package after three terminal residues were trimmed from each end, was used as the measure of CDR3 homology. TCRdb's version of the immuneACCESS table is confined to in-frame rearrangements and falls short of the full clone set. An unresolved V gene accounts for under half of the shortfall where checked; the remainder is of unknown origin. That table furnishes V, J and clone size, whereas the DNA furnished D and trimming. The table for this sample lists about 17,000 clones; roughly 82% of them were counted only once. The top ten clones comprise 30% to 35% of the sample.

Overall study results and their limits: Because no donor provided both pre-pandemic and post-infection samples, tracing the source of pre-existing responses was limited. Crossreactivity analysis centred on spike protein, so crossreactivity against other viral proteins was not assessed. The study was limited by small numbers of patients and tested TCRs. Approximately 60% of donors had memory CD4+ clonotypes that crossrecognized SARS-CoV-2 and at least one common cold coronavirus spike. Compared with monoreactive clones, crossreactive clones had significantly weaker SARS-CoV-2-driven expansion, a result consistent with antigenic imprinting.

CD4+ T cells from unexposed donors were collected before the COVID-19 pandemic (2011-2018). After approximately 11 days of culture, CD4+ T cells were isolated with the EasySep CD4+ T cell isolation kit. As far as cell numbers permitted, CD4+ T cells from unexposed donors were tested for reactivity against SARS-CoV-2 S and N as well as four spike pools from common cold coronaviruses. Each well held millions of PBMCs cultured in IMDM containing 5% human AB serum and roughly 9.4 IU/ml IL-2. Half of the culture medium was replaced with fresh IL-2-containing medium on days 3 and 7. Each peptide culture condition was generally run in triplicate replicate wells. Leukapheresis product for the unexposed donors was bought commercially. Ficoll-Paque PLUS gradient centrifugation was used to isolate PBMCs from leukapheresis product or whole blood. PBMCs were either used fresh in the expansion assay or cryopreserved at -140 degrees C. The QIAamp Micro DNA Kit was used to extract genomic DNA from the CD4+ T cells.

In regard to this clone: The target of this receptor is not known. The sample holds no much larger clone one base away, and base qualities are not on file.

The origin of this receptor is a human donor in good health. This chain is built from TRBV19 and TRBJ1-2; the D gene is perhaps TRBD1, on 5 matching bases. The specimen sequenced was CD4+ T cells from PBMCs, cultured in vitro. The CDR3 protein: CASSTSQVWGAGYTF. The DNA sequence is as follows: TGTGCCAGTAGTACCTCGCAGGTCTGGGGCGCGGGCTACACCTTC.